This T cell receptor beta chain is from a study of blood T cell repertoires in COVID-19. This clone was seen a few times. Measured with immunoSEQ multiplex PCR; TCRdb has only the in-frame clones, and not every one. The sample carries about 76,000 clones, more than 75% recorded once. Sequencing input: peripheral blood. This TCR derives from a human donor in a cohort sampled during active COVID-19.

DNA of the CDR3: TGTGCCAGCAGCCAAGGACCTGGAGGCTCCTACGAGCAGTACTTC. The encoded protein is CASSQGPGGSYEQYF. The J gene is TRBJ2-7, the V gene TRBV7-8, with D perhaps matching TRBD2 (5 bases). There are 15 residues in the CDR3. CDR1 SGHVS and CDR2 FQNEAQ come from the germline V gene. V lost 5 bases and J 0 bases, leaving 14 bases between the germline ends.